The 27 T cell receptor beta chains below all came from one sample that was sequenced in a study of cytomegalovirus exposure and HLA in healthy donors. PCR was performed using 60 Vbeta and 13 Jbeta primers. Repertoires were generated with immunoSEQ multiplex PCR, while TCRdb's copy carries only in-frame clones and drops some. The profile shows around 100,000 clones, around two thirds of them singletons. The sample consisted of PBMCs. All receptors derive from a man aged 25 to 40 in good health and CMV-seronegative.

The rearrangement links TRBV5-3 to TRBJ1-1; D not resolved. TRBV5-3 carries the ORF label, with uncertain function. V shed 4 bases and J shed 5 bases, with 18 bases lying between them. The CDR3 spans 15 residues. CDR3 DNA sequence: TGTGCCAGAAGCGCAACCGTTGCTTCGAGGACTGAAGCTTTCTTT. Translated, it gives CARSATVASRTEAFF.

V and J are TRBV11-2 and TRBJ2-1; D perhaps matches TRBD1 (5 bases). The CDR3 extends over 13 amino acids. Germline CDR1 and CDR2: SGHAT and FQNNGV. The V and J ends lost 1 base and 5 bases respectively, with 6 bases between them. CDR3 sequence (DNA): TGTGCCAGCAGCTTAGGGACAAACAATGAGCAGTTCTTC. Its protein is CASSLGTNNEQFF. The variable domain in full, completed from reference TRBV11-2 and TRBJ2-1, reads EAGVAQSPRYKIIEKRQSVAFWCNPISGHATLYWYQQILGQGPKLLIQFQNNGVVDDSQLPKDRFSAERLKGVDSTLKIQPAKLEDSAVYLCASSLGTNNEQFFGPGTRLTVL.

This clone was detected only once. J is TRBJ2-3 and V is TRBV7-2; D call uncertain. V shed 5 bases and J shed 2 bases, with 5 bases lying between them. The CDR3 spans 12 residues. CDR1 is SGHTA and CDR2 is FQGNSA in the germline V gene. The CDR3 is CASSHFTDTQYF. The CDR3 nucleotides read TGTGCCAGCAGCCACTTCACAGATACGCAGTATTTT. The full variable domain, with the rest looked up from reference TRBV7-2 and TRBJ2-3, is GAGVSQSPSNKVTEKGKDVELRCDPISGHTALYWYRQSLGQGLEFLIYFQGNSAPDKSGLPSDRFSAERTGGSVSTLTIQRTQQEDSAVYLCASSHFTDTQYFGPGTRLTVL.

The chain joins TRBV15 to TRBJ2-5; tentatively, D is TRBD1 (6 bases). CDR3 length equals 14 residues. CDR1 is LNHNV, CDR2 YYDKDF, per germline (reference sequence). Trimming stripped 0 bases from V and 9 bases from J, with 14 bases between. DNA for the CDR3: TGTGCCACCAGCAGAGAGGGGGCCACAGGCGCCCAGTACTTC. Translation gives CATSREGATGAQYF.

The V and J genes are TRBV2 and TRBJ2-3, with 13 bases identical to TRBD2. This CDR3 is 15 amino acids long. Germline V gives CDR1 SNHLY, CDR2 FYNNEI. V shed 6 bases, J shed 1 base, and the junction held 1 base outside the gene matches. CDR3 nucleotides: TGTGCCAGCAGGGGGACTAGCGGGGGCACAGATACGCAGTATTTT. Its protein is CASRGTSGGTDTQYF.

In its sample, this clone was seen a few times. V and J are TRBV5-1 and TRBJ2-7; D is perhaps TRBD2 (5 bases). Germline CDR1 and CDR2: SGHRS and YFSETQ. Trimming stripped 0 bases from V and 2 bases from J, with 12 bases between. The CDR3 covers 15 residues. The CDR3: CASSLAYSVTYEQYF. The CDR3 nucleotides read TGCGCCAGCAGCTTGGCTTATAGCGTGACCTACGAGCAGTACTTC.

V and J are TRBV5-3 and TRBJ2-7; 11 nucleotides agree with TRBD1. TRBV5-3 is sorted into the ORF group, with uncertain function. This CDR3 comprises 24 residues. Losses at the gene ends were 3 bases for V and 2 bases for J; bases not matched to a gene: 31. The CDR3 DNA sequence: TGTGCCAGAAGCTGCCTGGGGACAGGGGGAGGACTTAACCCGGGGTTAGACAGCACCTACGAGCAGTACTTC. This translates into CARSCLGTGGGLNPGLDSTYEQYF.

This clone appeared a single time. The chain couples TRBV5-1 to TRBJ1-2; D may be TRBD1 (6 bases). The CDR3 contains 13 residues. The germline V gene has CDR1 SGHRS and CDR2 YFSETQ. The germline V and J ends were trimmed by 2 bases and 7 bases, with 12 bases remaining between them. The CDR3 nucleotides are TGCGCCAGCAGCTTAGCCGGGGGGGCTGGCTACACCTTC. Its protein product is CASSLAGGAGYTF.

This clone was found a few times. CDR3 loop: CASSSGTSGRENTGELFF. CDR3 nucleotides: TGTGCCAGCAGCTCCGGGACTAGCGGGAGGGAGAACACCGGGGAGCTGTTTTTT. The genes are TRBV7-9 and TRBJ2-2; 16 bases fit TRBD2. There are 18 residues in the CDR3. V gave up 4 bases and J gave up 1 base; unmatched junction bases: 3. Germline CDR1 reads SEHNR; CDR2 reads FQNEAQ (reference sequence).

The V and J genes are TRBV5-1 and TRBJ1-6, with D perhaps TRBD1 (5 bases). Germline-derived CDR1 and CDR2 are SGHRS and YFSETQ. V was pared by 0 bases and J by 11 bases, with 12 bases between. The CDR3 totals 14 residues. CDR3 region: CASSLGQGGTPLHF. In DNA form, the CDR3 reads TGCGCCAGCAGCTTGGGCCAGGGAGGGACACCCCTCCACTTT. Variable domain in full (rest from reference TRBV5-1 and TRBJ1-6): KAGVTQTPRYLIKTRGQQVTLSCSPISGHRSVSWYQQTPGQGLQFLFEYFSETQRNKGNFPGRFSGRQFSNSRSEMNVSTLELGDSALYLCASSLGQGGTPLHFGNGTRLTVT.

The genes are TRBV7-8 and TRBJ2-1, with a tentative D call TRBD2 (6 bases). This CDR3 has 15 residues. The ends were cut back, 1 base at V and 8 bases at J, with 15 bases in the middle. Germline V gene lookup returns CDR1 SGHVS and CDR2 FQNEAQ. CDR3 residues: CASSLGGVAGDEQFF. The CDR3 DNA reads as TGTGCCAGCAGCTTAGGGGGGGTGGCCGGTGATGAGCAGTTCTTC. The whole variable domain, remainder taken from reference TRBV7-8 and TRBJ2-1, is GAGVSQSPRYKVAKRGQDVALRCDPISGHVSLFWYQQALGQGPEFLTYFQNEAQLDKSGLPSDRFFAERPEGSVSTLKIQRTQQEDSAVYLCASSLGGVAGDEQFFGPGTRLTVL.

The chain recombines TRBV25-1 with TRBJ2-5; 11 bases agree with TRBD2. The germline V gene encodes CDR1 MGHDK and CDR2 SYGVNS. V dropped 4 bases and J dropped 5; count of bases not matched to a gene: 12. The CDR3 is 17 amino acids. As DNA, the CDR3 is TGTGCCAGCAGTGTCCACCGCTTAGCGGGGGGGCGGGAGACCCAGTACTTC. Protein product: CASSVHRLAGGRETQYF. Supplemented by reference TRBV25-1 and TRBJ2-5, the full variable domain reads EADIYQTPRYLVIGTGKKITLECSQTMGHDKMYWYQQDPGMELHLIHYSYGVNSTEKGDLSSESTVSRIRTEHFPLTLESARPSHTSQYLCASSVHRLAGGRETQYFGPGTRLLVL.

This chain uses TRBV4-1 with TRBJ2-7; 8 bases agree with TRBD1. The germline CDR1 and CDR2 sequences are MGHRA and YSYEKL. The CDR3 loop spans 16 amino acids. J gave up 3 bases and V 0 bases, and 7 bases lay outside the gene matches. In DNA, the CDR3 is TGCGCCAGCAGCCAAGATCCGAGACAGGGGTTCTACGAGCAGTACTTC. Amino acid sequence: CASSQDPRQGFYEQYF.

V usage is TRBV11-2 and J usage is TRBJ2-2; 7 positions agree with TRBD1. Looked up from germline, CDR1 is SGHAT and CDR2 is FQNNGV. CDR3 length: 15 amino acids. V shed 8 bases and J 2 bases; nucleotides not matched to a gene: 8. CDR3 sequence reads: CASGRQGANTGELFF. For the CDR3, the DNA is TGTGCCAGCGGCAGACAGGGCGCTAACACCGGGGAGCTGTTTTTT.

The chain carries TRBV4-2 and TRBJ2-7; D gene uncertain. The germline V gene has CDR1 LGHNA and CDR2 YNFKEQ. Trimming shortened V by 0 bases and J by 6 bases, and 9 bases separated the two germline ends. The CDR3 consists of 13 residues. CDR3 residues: CASSQDPLTEQYF. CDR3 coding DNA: TGTGCCAGCAGCCAAGATCCCCTAACCGAGCAGTACTTC.

The CDR3 DNA follows: TGTGCCAGCAGTTTACAGGGGTCTGAGCAGTACTTC. Its translation: CASSLQGSEQYF. J is TRBJ2-7 and V is TRBV28; a possible D gene is TRBD1 (6 bases). The length of the CDR3 is 12 residues. V lost 2 bases to trimming and J lost 7 bases, with 9 bases between them. Germline loops: CDR1 MDHEN, CDR2 SYDVKM.

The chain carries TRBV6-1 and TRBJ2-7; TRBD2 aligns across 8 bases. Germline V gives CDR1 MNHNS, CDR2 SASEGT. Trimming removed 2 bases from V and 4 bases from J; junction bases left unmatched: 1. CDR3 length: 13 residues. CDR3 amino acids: CASSESGRYEQYF. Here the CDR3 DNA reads TGTGCCAGCAGTGAAAGCGGGAGATACGAGCAGTACTTC.

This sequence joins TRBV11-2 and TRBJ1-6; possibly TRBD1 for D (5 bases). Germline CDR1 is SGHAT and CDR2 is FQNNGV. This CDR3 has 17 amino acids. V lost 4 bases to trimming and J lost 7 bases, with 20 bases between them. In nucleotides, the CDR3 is TGTGCCAGCAGCTCCGGTTTATTGCAGGGTGGGAATTCACCCCTCCACTTT. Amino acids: CASSSGLLQGGNSPLHF.

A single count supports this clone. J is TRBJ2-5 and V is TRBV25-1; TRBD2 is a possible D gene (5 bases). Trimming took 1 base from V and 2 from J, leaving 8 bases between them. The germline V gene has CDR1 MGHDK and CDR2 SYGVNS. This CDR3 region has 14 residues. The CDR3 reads CASSEFTGQETQYF. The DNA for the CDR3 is TGTGCCAGCAGTGAATTTACGGGACAAGAGACCCAGTACTTC.

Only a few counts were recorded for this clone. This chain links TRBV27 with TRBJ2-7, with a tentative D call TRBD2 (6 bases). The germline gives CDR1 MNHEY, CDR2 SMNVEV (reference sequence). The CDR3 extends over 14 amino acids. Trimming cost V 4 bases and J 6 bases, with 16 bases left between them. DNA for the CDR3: TGTGCCAGCAGTTATGTGGGAGGAGCTCTCGAGCAGTACTTC. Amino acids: CASSYVGGALEQYF.

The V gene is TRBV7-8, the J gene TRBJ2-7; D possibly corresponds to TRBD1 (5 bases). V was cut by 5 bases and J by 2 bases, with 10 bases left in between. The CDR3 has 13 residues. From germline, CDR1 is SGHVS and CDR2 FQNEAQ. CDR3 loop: CASSPTVTYEQYF. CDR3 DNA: TGTGCCAGCAGCCCGACAGTCACCTACGAGCAGTACTTC.

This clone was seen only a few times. CDR3 sequence: CATSRMGGGNTIYF. In DNA, the CDR3 is TGTGCCACCAGCAGAATGGGGGGTGGAAACACCATATATTTT. The chain recombines TRBV15 with TRBJ1-3; possible D gene TRBD1, 5 bases. Germline V gene sequence: CDR1 LNHNV, CDR2 YYDKDF (reference sequence). Trimming stripped 2 bases from V and 3 bases from J, with 8 bases between. CDR3 length: 14 residues.

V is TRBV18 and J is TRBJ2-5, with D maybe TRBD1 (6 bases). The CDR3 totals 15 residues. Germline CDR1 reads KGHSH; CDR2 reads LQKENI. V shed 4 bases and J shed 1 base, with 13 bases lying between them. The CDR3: CASSLRQALQETQYF. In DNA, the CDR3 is TGTGCCAGCTCACTCCGACAGGCCCTCCAAGAGACCCAGTACTTC.

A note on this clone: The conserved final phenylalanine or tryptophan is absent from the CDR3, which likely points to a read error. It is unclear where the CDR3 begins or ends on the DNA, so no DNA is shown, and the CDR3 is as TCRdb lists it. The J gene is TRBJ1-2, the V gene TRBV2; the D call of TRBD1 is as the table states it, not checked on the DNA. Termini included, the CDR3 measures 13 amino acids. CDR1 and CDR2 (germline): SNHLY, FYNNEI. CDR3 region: CASRGTGEGWLHL.

The CDR3 loop is CASGILQDSSYEQYF. The CDR3 DNA reads TGTGCCAGCGGAATCCTTCAGGATAGCTCCTACGAGCAGTACTTC. This sequence joins TRBV28 and TRBJ2-7, with unresolved D. The CDR3 spans 15 residues. In germline, CDR1 is MDHEN, CDR2 SYDVKM. Trimming took 8 bases from V and 0 from J, leaving 17 bases between them.

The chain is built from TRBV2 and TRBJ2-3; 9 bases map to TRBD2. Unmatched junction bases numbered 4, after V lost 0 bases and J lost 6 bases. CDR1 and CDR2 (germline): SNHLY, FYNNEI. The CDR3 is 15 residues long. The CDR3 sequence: CASSEAGRGGDTQYF. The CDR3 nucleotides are TGTGCCAGCAGTGAAGCTGGGCGGGGGGGGGATACGCAGTATTTT.

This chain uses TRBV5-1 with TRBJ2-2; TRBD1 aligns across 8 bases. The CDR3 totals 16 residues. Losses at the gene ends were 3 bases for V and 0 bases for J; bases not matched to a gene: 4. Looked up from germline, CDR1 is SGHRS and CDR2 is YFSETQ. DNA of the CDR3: TGCGCCAGCAGCTCCACAGGGGGACCGAACACCGGGGAGCTGTTTTTT. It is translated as CASSSTGGPNTGELFF.